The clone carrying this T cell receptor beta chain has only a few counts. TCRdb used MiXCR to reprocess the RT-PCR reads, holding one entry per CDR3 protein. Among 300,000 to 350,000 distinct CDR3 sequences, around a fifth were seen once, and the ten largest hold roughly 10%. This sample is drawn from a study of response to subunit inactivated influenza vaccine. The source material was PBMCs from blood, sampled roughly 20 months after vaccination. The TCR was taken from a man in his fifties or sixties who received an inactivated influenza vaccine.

The CDR3 sequence: CASTGQPNYGYTF. The DNA for the CDR3 is TGTGCCAGCACAGGACAGCCTAACTATGGCTACACCTTC. The chain joins TRBV28 to TRBJ1-2; D is perhaps TRBD1 (6 bases). CDR1 and CDR2 from the germline V gene are MDHEN and SYDVKM. V lost 7 bases to trimming and J lost 0 bases, with 9 bases between them. This CDR3 region has 13 residues.